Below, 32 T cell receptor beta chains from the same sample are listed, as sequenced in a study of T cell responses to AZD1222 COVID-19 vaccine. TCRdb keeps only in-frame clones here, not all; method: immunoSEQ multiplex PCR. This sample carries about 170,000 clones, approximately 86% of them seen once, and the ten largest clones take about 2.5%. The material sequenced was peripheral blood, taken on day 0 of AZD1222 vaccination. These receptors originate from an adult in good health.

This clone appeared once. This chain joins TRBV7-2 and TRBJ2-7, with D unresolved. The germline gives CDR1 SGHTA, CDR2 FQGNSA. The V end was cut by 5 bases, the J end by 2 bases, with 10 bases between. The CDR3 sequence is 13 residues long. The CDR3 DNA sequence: TGTGCCAGCAGCCCCACGGCAGCCTACGAGCAGTACTTC. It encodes CASSPTAAYEQYF.

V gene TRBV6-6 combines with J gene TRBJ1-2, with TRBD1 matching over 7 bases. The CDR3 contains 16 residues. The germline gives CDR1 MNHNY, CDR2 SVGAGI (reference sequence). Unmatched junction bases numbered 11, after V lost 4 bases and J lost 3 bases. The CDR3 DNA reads TGTGCCAGCAGTTCGCCCTACCCCGGACAGGACTATGGCTACACCTTC. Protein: CASSSPYPGQDYGYTF.

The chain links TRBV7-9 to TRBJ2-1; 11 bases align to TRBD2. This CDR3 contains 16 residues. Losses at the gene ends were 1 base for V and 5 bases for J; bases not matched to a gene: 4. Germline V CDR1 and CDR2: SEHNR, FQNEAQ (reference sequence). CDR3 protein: CASSLVAGGPNNEQFF. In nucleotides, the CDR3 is TGTGCCAGCAGCTTAGTAGCGGGAGGGCCCAACAATGAGCAGTTCTTC.

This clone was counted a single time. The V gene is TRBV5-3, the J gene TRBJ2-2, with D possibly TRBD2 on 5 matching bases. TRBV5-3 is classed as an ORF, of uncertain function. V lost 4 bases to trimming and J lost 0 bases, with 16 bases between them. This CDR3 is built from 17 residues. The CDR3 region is CARSMGAVVANTGELFF. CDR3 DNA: TGTGCCAGAAGCATGGGAGCGGTAGTCGCGAACACCGGGGAGCTGTTTTTT.

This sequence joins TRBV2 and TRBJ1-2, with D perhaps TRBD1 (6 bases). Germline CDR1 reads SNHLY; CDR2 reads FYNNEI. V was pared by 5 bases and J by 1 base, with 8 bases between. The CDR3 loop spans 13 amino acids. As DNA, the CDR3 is TGTGCCAGCAGTCGGGACATTAACTATGGCTACACCTTC. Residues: CASSRDINYGYTF. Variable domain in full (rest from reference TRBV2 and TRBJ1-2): EPEVTQTPSHQVTQMGQEVILRCVPISNHLYFYWYRQILGQKVEFLVSFYNNEISEKSEIFDDQFSVERPDGSNFTLKIRSTKLEDSAMYFCASSRDINYGYTFGSGTRLTVV.

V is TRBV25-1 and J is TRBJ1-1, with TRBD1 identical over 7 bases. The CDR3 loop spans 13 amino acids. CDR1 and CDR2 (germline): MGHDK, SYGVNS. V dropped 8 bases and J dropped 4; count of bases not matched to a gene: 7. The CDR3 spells CASQFAGGTEAFF. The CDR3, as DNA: TGTGCCAGCCAATTTGCAGGGGGCACTGAAGCTTTCTTT.

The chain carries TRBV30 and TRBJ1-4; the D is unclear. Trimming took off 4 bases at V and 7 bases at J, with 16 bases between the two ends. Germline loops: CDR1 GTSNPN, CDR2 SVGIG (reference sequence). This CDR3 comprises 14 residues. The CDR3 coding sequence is TGTGCCTGGAATCGGAGGACTGCAGGTGAAAAACTGTTTTTT. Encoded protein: CAWNRRTAGEKLFF.

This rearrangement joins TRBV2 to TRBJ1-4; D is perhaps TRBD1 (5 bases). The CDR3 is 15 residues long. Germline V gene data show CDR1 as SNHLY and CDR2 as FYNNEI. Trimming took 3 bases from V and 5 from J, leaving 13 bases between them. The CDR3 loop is CASSDNGAPNEKLFF. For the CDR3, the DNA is TGTGCCAGCAGTGATAATGGGGCCCCCAATGAAAAACTGTTTTTT.

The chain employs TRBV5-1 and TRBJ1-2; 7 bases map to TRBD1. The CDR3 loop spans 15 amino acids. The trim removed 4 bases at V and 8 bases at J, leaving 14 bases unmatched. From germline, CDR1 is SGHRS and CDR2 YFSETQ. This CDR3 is CASSPSLLGGLGYTF. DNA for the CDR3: TGCGCCAGCAGCCCCTCCCTACTAGGGGGCCTCGGCTACACCTTC.

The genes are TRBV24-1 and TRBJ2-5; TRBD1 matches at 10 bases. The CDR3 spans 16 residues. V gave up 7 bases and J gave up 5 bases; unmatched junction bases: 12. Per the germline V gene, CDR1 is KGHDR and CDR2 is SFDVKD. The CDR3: CATSRGDRGVGETQYF. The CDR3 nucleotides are TGTGCCACCAGCCGCGGGGACAGGGGCGTTGGGGAGACCCAGTACTTC.

CDR3 amino acids: CASSRSYGYGYTF. For the CDR3, the DNA is TGTGCCAGTAGCCGATCTTATGGCTATGGCTACACCTTC. The V and J genes are TRBV19 and TRBJ1-2; no definite D call. CDR1 is LNHDA and CDR2 is SQIVND in the germline V gene (reference sequence). V lost 6 bases and J 4 bases, leaving 12 bases between the germline ends. The CDR3 length is 13 residues. The full variable domain, its missing parts supplied by reference TRBV19 and TRBJ1-2, is DGGITQSPKYLFRKEGQNVTLSCEQNLNHDAMYWYRQDPGQGLRLIYYSQIVNDFQKGDIAEGYSVSREKKESFPLTVTSAQKNPTAFYLCASSRSYGYGYTFGSGTRLTVV.

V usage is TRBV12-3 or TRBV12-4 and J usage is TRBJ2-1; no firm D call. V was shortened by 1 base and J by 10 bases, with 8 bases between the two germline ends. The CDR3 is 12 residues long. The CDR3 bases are TGTGCCAGCAGTTTAGGCCTCGGGGAGCAGTTCTTC. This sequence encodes CASSLGLGEQFF.

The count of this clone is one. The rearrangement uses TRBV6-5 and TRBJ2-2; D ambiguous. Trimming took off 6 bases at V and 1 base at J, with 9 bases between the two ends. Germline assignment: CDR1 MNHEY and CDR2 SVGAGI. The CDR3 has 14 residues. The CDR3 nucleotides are TGTGCCAGCAGGGGCCAATTGAACACCGGGGAGCTGTTTTTT. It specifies CASRGQLNTGELFF.

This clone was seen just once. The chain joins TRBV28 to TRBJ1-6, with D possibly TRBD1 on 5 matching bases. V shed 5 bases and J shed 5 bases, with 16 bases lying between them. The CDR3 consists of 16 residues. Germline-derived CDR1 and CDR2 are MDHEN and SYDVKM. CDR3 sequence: CASSVREGTNNSPLHF. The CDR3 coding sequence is TGTGCCAGCAGTGTTCGGGAGGGGACTAATAATTCACCCCTCCACTTT. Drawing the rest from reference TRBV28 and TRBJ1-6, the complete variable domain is DVKVTQSSRYLVKRTGEKVFLECVQDMDHENMFWYRQDPGLGLRLIYFSYDVKMKEKGDIPEGYSVSREKKERFSLILESASTNQTSMYLCASSVREGTNNSPLHFGNGTRLTVT.

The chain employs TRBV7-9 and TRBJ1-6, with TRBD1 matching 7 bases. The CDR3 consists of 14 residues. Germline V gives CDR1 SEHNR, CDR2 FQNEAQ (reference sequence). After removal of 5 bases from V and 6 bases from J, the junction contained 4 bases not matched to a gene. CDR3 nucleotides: TGTGCCAGCAGCCCCGGGACAGTTAATTCACCCCTCCACTTT. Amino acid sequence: CASSPGTVNSPLHF.

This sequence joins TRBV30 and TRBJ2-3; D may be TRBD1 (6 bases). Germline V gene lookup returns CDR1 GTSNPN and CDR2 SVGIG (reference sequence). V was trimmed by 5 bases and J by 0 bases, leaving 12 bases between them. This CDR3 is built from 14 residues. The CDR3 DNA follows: TGTGCCTGGTCAACAGGGCTTAGCACAGATACGCAGTATTTT. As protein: CAWSTGLSTDTQYF.

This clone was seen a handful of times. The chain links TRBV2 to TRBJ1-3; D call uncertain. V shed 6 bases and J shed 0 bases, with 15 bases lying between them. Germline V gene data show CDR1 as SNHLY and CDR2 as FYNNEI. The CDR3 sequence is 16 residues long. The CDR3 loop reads CASSPNRFRSGNTIYF. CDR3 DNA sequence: TGTGCCAGCAGCCCAAATAGGTTCCGCTCTGGAAACACCATATATTTT.

The chain's CDR3 is CASSFANTGELFF. In DNA form, the CDR3 reads TGTGCCAGCAGTTTTGCGAACACCGGGGAGCTGTTTTTT. The J gene is TRBJ2-2, the V gene TRBV28; D is unclear. This CDR3 has 13 amino acids. Per germline, CDR1 MDHEN and CDR2 SYDVKM. The V and J ends lost 3 bases and 0 bases respectively, with 2 bases between them.

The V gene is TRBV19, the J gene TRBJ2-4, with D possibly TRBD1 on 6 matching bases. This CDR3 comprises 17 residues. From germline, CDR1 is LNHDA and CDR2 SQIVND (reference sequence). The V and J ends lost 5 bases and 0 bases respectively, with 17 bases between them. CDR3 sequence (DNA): TGTGCCAGTAGTCTACTGCGACAGGTCGTAGCCAAAAACATTCAGTACTTC. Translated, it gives CASSLLRQVVAKNIQYF.

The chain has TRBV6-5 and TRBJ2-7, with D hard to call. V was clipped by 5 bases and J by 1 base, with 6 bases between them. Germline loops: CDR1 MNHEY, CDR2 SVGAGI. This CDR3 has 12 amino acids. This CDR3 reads CASSLPSYEQYF. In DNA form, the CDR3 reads TGTGCCAGCAGTCTACCATCCTACGAGCAGTACTTC.

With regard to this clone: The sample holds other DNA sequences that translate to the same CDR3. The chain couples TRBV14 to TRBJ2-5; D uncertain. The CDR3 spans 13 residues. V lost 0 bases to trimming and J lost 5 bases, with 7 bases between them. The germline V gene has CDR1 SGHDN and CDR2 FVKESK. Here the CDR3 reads CASSQDLRETQYF. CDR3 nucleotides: TGTGCCAGCAGCCAAGATCTTCGGGAGACCCAGTACTTC.

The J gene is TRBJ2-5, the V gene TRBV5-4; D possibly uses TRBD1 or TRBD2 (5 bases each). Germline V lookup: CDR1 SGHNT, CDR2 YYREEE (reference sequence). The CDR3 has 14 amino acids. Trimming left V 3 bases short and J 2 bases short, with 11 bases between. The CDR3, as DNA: TGTGCCAGCAGCTCGGGACGGGTACAAGAGACCCAGTACTTC. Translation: CASSSGRVQETQYF.

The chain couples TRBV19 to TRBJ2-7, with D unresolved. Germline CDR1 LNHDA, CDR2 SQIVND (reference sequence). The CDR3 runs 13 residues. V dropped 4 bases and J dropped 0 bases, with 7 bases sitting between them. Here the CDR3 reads CASSSGVSYEQYF. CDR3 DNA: TGTGCCAGTAGTAGCGGAGTCTCCTACGAGCAGTACTTC.

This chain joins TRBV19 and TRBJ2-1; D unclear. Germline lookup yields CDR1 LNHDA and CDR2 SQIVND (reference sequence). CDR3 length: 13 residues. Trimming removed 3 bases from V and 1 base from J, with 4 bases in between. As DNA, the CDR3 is TGTGCCAGTAGTATTGGATCCTACAATGAGCAGTTCTTC. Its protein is CASSIGSYNEQFF.

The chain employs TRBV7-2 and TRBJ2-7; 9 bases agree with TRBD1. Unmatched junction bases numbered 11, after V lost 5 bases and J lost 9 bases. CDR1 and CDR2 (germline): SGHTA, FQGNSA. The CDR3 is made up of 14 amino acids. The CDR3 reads CASSPPGTGYWQYF. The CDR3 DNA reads TGTGCCAGCAGCCCACCCGGGACAGGGTATTGGCAGTACTTC.

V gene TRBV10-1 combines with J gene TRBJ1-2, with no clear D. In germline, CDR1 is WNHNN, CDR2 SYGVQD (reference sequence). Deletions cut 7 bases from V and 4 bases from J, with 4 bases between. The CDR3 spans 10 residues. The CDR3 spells CASTGYGYTF. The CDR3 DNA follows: TGCGCCAGCACCGGCTATGGCTACACCTTC.

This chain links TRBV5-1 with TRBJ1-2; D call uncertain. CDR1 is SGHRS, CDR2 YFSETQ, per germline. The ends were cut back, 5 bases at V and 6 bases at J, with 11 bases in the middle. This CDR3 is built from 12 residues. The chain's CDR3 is CASRYNQDGYTF. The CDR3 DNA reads TGCGCCAGCAGATATAATCAGGATGGCTACACCTTC.

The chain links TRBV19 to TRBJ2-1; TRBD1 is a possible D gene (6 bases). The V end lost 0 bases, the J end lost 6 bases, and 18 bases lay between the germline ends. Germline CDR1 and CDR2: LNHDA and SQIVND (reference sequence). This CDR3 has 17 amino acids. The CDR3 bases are TGTGCCAGTAGTATAGATCATTGGGGGCCAGGGATCAATGAGCAGTTCTTC. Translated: CASSIDHWGPGINEQFF.

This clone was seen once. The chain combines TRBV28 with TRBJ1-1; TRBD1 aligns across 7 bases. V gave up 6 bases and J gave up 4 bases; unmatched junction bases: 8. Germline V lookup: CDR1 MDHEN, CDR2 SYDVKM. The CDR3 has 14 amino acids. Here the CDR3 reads CASRGTVLSTEAFF. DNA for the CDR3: TGTGCCAGCAGGGGGACAGTGCTGAGCACTGAAGCTTTCTTT.

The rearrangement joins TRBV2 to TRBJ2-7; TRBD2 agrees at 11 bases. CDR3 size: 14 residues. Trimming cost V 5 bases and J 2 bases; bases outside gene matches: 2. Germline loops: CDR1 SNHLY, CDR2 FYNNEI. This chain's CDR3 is CASSIAGGAYEQYF. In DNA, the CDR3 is TGTGCCAGCAGTATAGCGGGAGGGGCCTACGAGCAGTACTTC.

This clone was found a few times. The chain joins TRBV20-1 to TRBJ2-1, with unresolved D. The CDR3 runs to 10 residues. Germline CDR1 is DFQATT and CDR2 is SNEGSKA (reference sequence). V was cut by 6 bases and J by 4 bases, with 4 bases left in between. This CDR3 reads CSATYNEQFF. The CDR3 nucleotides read TGCAGTGCCACTTACAATGAGCAGTTCTTC.

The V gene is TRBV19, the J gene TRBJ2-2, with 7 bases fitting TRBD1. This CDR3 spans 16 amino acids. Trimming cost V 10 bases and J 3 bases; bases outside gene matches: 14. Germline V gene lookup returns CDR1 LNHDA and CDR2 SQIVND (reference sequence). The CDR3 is CATSKRRTGDTGELFF. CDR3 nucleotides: TGTGCCACTTCTAAGCGGCGGACAGGTGACACCGGGGAGCTGTTTTTT.